This T cell receptor beta chain was sequenced for a study of neurological immune-mediated disorders. MiXCR, applied by TCRdb to the 5' RACE reads, yields one record per CDR3 protein. The data show just over 30,000 distinct CDR3 sequences, approximately 5.3% seen once. V lost 6 bases, J lost 1 base, and 7 bases lay in between. The CDR3 runs 13 residues. CDR1 and CDR2 (germline): SNHLY, FYNNEI. This clonotype was detected ten times or more. This chain links TRBV2 with TRBJ1-3; D perhaps matches TRBD1 (6 bases). Sequenced: CD4+ T cells from blood. This TCR was sampled from a woman between 45 and 60 years old in good health. The CDR3 DNA is TGTGCCAGCAGCCAGGGGTCTGGAAACACCATATATTTT. This gives the protein CASSQGSGNTIYF.